This T cell receptor beta chain emerged from a study of CD8 T cells in Susac syndrome. This clonotype was picked up one time. The CDR3 is 17 amino acids. V lost 5 bases to trimming and J lost 7 bases, with 24 bases between them. Random hexamers were used to reverse transcribe an amount of roughly 0.5 to 1 ug RNA. immunoSEQ multiplex PCR amplified TCR beta CDR3 across 54 Vbeta, 13 Jbeta. TCRdb recomputed calls from the immunoSEQ multiplex PCR reads with MiXCR, one row per CDR3 protein. Of roughly 80,000 distinct CDR3 sequences listed, roughly 94% were seen once; the top ten hold over 0.45%. The sample was CD8+ T cells from PBMCs. This TCR came from a human donor with Susac syndrome. The rearrangement uses TRBV12-3 or TRBV12-4 and TRBJ2-1, with D perhaps being TRBD1 or TRBD2 (6 bases each). The CDR3 region has the DNA TGTGCCAGCAGTCACCCCGAGGAGGGGGGTAGTTTAAATGAGCAGTTCTTC. The encoded protein is CASSHPEEGGSLNEQFF.